This section outlines one TCR beta chain sequence together with its context. Its antigen is not identified. Here immunoSEQ multiplex PCR was the method, and the copy in TCRdb shows in-frame clones only, minus some. This table holds under 50,000 clones, 94% found once. The source of the sample is a study of cytomegalovirus exposure and HLA in healthy donors. Study-wide points: Cytomegalovirus status, reportedly, was diagnosed with high specificity and sensitivity by the classifier. Most TCR sequences were uncommon, yet certain public TCRs appeared in many donors.

The V segment lost 3 bases and the J segment 8 bases; nucleotides outside the gene matches: 9. The CDR3 length is 15 residues. Germline V gives CDR1 MGHRA, CDR2 YSYEKL. Among the roughly 110 subjects of the validation cohort, separate from the roughly 700-subject first cohort, were the donors. Material: PBMCs. The chain is built from TRBV4-1 and TRBJ1-4; 7 bases line up with TRBD1. This receptor was identified in a young woman in good health and CMV-seropositive. In DNA form, the CDR3 reads TGCGCCAGCAGCCACGGACCCGGGACAGCAGAAAAACTGTTTTTT. Its protein product is CASSHGPGTAEKLFF.